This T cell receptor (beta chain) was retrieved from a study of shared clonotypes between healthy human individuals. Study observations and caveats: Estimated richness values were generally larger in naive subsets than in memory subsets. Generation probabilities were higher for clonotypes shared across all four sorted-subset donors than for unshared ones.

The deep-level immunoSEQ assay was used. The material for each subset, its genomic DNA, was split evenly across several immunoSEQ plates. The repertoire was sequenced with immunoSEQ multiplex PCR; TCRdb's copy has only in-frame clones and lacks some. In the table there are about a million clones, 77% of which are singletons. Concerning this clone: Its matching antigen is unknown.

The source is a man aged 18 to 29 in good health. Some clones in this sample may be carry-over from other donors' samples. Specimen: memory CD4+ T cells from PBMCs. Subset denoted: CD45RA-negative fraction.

For the CDR3, the DNA is TGCAGCGTTGAAGGCGGGGCAGGGGCCGACGAGCAGTACTTC. Translated: CSVEGGAGADEQYF. This chain connects TRBV29-1 to TRBJ2-7; D may be TRBD1 or TRBD2 (6 bases each). V dropped 1 base and J dropped 5 bases, with 15 bases sitting between them. Germline CDR1 is SQVTM and CDR2 is ANQGSEA. CDR3 size: 14 residues.